The clone carrying this T cell receptor (beta chain) has just a few counts. Its antigen is still unknown. These data originate in a study of T-cell memory formation after mild COVID-19. Study details: Largely donor-specific sequence clusters came from a couple of donors.

Study-wide results and caveats: Shrinking CD4+ clones resided mostly in CM and EM, and CD8+ ones in EMRA. Confirmation was lacking for SARS-CoV-2 specificity of second-wave clones that peaked on day 37. Later expanders leaned CD4+, whereas day 15 to 85 contracting clones were balanced CD4/CD8.

In TCRdb, the 5' RACE reads were re-called with MiXCR into one record per CDR3 protein. The sample lists 560,000 or so distinct CDR3 sequences; around a sixth were seen once. Germline V lookup: CDR1 DFQATT, CDR2 SNEGSKA (reference sequence). Germline trimming cut 0 bases from V and 5 bases from J; bases unmatched to any gene: 7. The CDR3 is made up of 15 amino acids. This TCR derives from an adult woman who had mild COVID-19 (a few samples of this study predate the infection). Cell type and time point are not known. Sequenced: PBMCs or a T cell subset sorted from them (not recorded which). V gene TRBV20-1 combines with J gene TRBJ2-3; TRBD2 aligns across 8 bases. CDR3 loop: CSARDRGLGKDTQYF. The DNA of the CDR3 is TGCAGTGCTAGAGATCGGGGACTAGGGAAAGATACGCAGTATTTT.